The clone carrying this T cell receptor (beta chain) was observed many times. Its antigen remains unidentified. According to the study, TCR beta libraries were built with iRepertoire HTBI primers and CDR3-region Arm-PCR. TCRdb called the multiplex PCR reads again in MiXCR, with one record for every CDR3 protein. The table includes fewer than 600,000 distinct CDR3 sequences, 22% detected once. This entry comes from a study of regulatory T cells in long-lasting Graves disease. Overall study findings and caveats: Among the persistent patients, 2,500 to 3,500 public clonotypes were shared, more than the approximately 1,000 shared among new patients. A limited number of samples was an acknowledged limitation. Persistent Graves' cases showed lower TCR diversity than newly diagnosed cases.

The CDR3 contains 13 residues. The germline V gene encodes CDR1 SQVTM and CDR2 ANQGSEA. V was shortened by 7 bases and J by 2 bases, with 14 bases between the two germline ends. Time point here: persistent/refractory GD, antithyroid drugs over 5 years with positive TRAb. There was RNA extracted from PBMCs, and the TCR library was made from it. This sequence originates from a female donor with Graves disease. This chain connects TRBV29-1 to TRBJ1-2; D might be TRBD1 (5 bases). The material was peripheral blood mononuclear cells (PBMCs), obtained when the disease was refractory, from a patient treated with antithyroid drugs. DNA of the CDR3: TGCAGCGCCATGGTGGGGGAGAACTATGGCTACACCTTC. Amino acids: CSAMVGENYGYTF. Complete variable domain (other parts from reference TRBV29-1 and TRBJ1-2): SAVISQKPSRDICQRGTSLTIQCQVDSQVTMMFWYRQQPGQSLTLIATANQGSEATYESGFVIDKFPISRPNLTFSTLTVSNMSPEDSSIYLCSAMVGENYGYTFGSGTRLTVV.